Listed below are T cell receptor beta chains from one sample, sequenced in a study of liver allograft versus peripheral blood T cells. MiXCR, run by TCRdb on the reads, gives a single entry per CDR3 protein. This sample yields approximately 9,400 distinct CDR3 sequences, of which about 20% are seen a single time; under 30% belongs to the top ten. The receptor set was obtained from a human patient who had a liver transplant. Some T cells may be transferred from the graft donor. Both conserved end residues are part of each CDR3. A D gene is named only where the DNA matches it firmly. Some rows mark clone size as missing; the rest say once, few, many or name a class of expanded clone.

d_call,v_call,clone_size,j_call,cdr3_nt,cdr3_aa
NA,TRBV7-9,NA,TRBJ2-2,TGTGCCAGCAGCTTAGGTTTGACTGAAGAGCTGTTTTTT,CASSLGLTEELFF
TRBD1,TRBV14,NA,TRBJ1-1,TGTGCCAGCAGCCGGGACAGGAAATACACTGAAGCTTTCTTT,CASSRDRKYTEAFF
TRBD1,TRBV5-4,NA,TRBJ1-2,TGTGCCAGCAGTTACGGACAGGGGGAGGGCTACACCTTC,CASSYGQGEGYTF
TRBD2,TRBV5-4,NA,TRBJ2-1,TGTGCCAGCAGCTTACTAGCGCCGTCCTACAATGAGCAGTTCTTC,CASSLLAPSYNEQFF
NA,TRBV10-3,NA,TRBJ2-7,TGTGCCATCGCCGCCAGCTCCTACGAGCAGTACTTC,CAIAASSYEQYF
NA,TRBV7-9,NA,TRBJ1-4,TGTGCCAGCAGCCTCGAAAAGGGAGGGGGGAACAATGAAAAACTGTTTTTT,CASSLEKGGGNNEKLFF
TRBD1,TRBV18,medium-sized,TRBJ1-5,TGTGCCAGCTCACCCAGGGACAGGCCTCAGCCCCAGCATTTT,CASSPRDRPQPQHF
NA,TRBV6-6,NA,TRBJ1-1,TGTGCCAGCCTCCTCTCTACTGAAGCTTTCTTT,CASLLSTEAFF
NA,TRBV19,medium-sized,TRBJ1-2,TGTGCCAGTAGTATTAATGAGGTATATGGCTACACCTTC,CASSINEVYGYTF
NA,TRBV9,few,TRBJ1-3,TGTGCCAGCAGCGTAGCGGGCAGCTCTGGAAACACCATATATTTT,CASSVAGSSGNTIYF
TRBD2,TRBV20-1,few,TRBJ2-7,TGCAGTGCTAGAGATAAGAAAAGCGGGGACCACGAGCAGTACTTC,CSARDKKSGDHEQYF
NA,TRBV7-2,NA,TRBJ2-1,TGTGGCAGCAGCTTGGGGGCTGAGCAGTTCTTC,CGSSLGAEQFF
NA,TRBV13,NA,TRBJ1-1,TGTGCCAGCAGCGCCACCCCCGGGGCAGGGAACACTGAAGCTTTCTTT,CASSATPGAGNTEAFF
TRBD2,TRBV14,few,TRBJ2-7,TGTGCCAGCAGCCCCCCGCGAGCGGGGGTAGAGCAGTACTTC,CASSPPRAGVEQYF
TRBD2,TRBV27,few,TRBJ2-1,TGTGCCAGCAGTCGTTCCAGCGGGGGCCTTCACAATGAGCAGTTCTTC,CASSRSSGGLHNEQFF
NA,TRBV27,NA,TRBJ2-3,TGTGCCAGCAGTTTACGGGGAGAGGGTGATACGCAGTATTTT,CASSLRGEGDTQYF
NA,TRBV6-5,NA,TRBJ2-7,TGTGCCAGCAGCTATCGTGCGGGCTCCTACGAGCAGTACTTC,CASSYRAGSYEQYF
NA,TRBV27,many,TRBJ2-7,TGTGCCAGCAGTTTACGGGGCGGCTACGAGCAGTACTTC,CASSLRGGYEQYF
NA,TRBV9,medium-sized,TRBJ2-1,TGTGCCAGCAAGAAGACTTTTCTGGACAATGAGCAGTTCTTC,CASKKTFLDNEQFF
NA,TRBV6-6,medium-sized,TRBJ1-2,TGTGCCAGCAGTTACTCGGGAGGAACCTATGGCTACACCTTC,CASSYSGGTYGYTF
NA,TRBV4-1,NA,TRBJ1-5,TGCGCCAGCAGCCAAAATAGAGTGGTTCAGCCCCAGCATTTT,CASSQNRVVQPQHF
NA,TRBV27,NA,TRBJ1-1,TGTGCCAGCATGAGACGGAATATGAACACTGAAGCTTTCTTT,CASMRRNMNTEAFF
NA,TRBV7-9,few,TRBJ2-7,TGTGCCAGCAGCTTACAGGGAAACGAGCAGTACTTC,CASSLQGNEQYF
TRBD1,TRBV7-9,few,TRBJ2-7,TGTGCCAGCAGCGCCGACAGGGGGTCATTCTACGAGCAGTACTTC,CASSADRGSFYEQYF
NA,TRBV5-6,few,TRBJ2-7,TGTGCCAGCAGCCCTGGCACGATCTACGAGCAGTACTTC,CASSPGTIYEQYF
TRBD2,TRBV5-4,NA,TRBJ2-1,TGTGCCAGCAGCGTGGGACTAGCGATAGGAGATGAGCAGTTCTTC,CASSVGLAIGDEQFF
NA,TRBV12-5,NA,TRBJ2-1,TGTGCTAGTGGTTTACTCGGACGTTTAGAGCAGTTCTTC,CASGLLGRLEQFF
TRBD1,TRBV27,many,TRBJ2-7,TGTGCCAGCAGTTATGGGACAGGGACATACGAGCAGTACTTC,CASSYGTGTYEQYF
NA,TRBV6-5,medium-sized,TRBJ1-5,TGTGCCAGCAGTTACGGGAGAAATCAGCCCCAGCATTTT,CASSYGRNQPQHF